These T cell receptor beta chains were read from a single sample in a study of cytomegalovirus exposure and HLA in healthy donors. Profiled with immunoSEQ multiplex PCR; TCRdb holds only in-frame clones, not every one. This sample carries around 100,000 clones, 70% of them seen once, and the ten largest clones take roughly a tenth. What was sequenced was PBMCs. The receptors derive from a man aged 40-49 years in good health and CMV-seropositive. The CDR3 runs from the conserved cysteine through the conserved F or W. D genes are given only for firm matches. Rows give clone size only sometimes, using once, few, many, or a class for an expanded clone.

TRBV19,TRBJ2-1,NA,few,TGTGCCAGTAGTATAGATCGGGGCGGGATTTACAATGAGCAGTTCTTC,CASSIDRGGIYNEQFF
TRBV4-1,TRBJ1-5,NA,few,TGCGCCAGCAGCCAAGAACATAGCAGGGTCGATCAGCCCCAGCATTTT,CASSQEHSRVDQPQHF
TRBV9,TRBJ1-1,NA,NA,TGTGCCAGCAGGGGAGGGGCTAACACTGAAGCTTTCTTT,CASRGGANTEAFF
TRBV5-4,TRBJ2-4,NA,NA,TGTGCCAGCAGCCTCGCAGAAGCCAAAAACATTCAGTACTTC,CASSLAEAKNIQYF
TRBV21-1,TRBJ2-6,NA,NA,TGTGCCAGCAGCAAAGCGCGGCAGGGGACTGGGGCCAACGTCCTGACTTTC,CASSKARQGTGANVLTF
TRBV27,TRBJ2-1,NA,NA,TGTGCCAGCAGTTTTAGTGGTGAGCAGTTCTTC,CASSFSGEQFF
TRBV4-1,TRBJ1-3,NA,NA,TGCGCCAGCAGCCAAGGGGACTACCAGGGGTTCACCATATATTTT,CASSQGDYQGFTIYF
TRBV7-9,TRBJ2-1,TRBD2,NA,TGTGCCAGCAGCCCCAGCGGGAGGAGTAATGAGCAGTTCTTC,CASSPSGRSNEQFF
TRBV9,TRBJ2-7,TRBD2,NA,TGTGCCAGCAGCACGGGGACTAGCGGGAGCTCCTACGAGCAGTACTTC,CASSTGTSGSSYEQYF
TRBV11-3,TRBJ2-5,TRBD1,once,TGTGCCAGCAGTTCTCCTCAGGGGGAAGAGACCCAGTACTTC,CASSSPQGEETQYF
TRBV6-6,TRBJ1-5,NA,once,TGTGCCAGCAGTCCCAGACAGGCTCTCCTGGATCAGCCCCAGCATTTT,CASSPRQALLDQPQHF
TRBV19,TRBJ1-5,NA,once,TGTGCCAGTGAATGGGGCAGGCCAGATAGCAATCAGCCCCAGCATTTT,CASEWGRPDSNQPQHF
TRBV19,TRBJ2-2,TRBD2,NA,TGTGCCAGTAGGAGGACGGGACTAGCGGGAGCAGGCACCGGGGAGCTGTTTTTT,CASRRTGLAGAGTGELFF
TRBV10-3,TRBJ1-1,NA,NA,TGTGCCATCCGAACAGGGCCAAGGGTGAACACTGAAGCTTTCTTT,CAIRTGPRVNTEAFF
TRBV9,TRBJ2-5,NA,NA,TGTGCCAGCAGCGTAGGGTTAGCGGAAGAGACCCAGTACTTC,CASSVGLAEETQYF